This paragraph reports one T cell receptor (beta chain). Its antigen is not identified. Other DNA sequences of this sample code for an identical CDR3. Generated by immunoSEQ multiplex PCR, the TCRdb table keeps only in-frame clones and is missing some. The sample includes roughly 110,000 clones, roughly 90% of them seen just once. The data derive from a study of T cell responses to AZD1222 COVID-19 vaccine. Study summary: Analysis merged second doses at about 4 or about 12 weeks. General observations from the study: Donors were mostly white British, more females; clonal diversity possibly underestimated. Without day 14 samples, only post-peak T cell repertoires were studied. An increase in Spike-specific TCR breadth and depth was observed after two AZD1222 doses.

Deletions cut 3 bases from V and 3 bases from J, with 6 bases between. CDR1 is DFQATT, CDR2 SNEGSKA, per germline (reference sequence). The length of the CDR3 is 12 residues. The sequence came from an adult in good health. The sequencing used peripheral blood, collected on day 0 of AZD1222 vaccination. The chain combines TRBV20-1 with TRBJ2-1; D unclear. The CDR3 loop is CSASRNYNEQFF. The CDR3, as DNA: TGCAGTGCTAGTAGAAACTACAATGAGCAGTTCTTC.